This T cell receptor beta chain comes out of a study of cytomegalovirus exposure and HLA in healthy donors. It was with 60 Vbeta and 13 Jbeta primers that the PCR ran. The method was immunoSEQ multiplex PCR; TCRdb's version includes in-frame clones alone and lacks a portion of them. The sample holds some 190,000 clones; roughly 73% are singletons and the top ten take roughly 2.1%. This TCR came from a woman aged 30 to 39 in good health and CMV-seropositive. The sequenced sample was PBMCs.

CDR3 coding DNA: TGCAGCGTTGTGGGGCCGAACAATCAGCCCCAGCATTTT. It translates to CSVVGPNNQPQHF. This chain uses TRBV29-1 with TRBJ1-5, with D perhaps matching TRBD1 (5 bases). Trimming cost V 4 bases and J 3 bases, with 10 bases left between them. CDR1 and CDR2 from the germline V gene are SQVTM and ANQGSEA. CDR3 length: 13 amino acids.